These 32 T cell receptor beta chains share one sample of origin, sequenced in a study of blood T cell repertoires in COVID-19. Measured with immunoSEQ multiplex PCR; TCRdb has only the in-frame clones, and not every one. In the table there are tens of thousands of clones, about 90% of which are singletons. Sequencing was performed on peripheral blood. All receptors derive from a man aged 40-50 years with COVID-19, enrolled during active disease.

The chain carries TRBV5-1 and TRBJ2-5, with a weak D call TRBD1 (5 bases). The CDR3 sequence is 14 residues long. V was shortened by 7 bases and J by 1 base, with 14 bases between the two germline ends. Germline CDR1 and CDR2: SGHRS and YFSETQ. CDR3 protein: CASRSTGFQETQYF. The CDR3 DNA sequence: TGCGCCAGCCGGAGTACAGGTTTCCAAGAGACCCAGTACTTC.

The chain joins TRBV19 to TRBJ2-2, with 12 bases fitting TRBD1. The ends lost 6 bases at V and 7 bases at J; junction bases unmatched: 15. Germline V gene data show CDR1 as LNHDA and CDR2 as SQIVND (reference sequence). The CDR3 has 18 amino acids. The CDR3 DNA sequence: TGTGCCAGTAGCCACCTTCCCCCGGGACAGGGGGCGGGCGGGGAGCTGTTTTTT. Translation: CASSHLPPGQGAGGELFF.

This clone was observed a handful of times. CDR3 nucleotide sequence: TGTGCCAGCAGTATGGGCGAACGCGAGCAGTACTTC. Its translation is CASSMGEREQYF. The chain uses TRBV6-5 and TRBJ2-7; D uncertain. The germline V and J ends were trimmed by 5 bases and 6 bases, with 11 bases remaining between them. The CDR3 loop spans 12 amino acids. CDR1 is MNHEY, CDR2 SVGAGI, per germline.

The V call is TRBV2, the J call TRBJ1-1, with 8 bases identical to TRBD1. Per the germline V gene, CDR1 is SNHLY and CDR2 is FYNNEI. Unmatched junction bases numbered 7, after V lost 7 bases and J lost 6 bases. The CDR3 loop spans 13 amino acids. As DNA, the CDR3 is TGTGCCAGCACCCAGGGGGCGGGTCCTGAAGCTTTCTTT. Translated, it gives CASTQGAGPEAFF.

This sequence joins TRBV5-1 and TRBJ1-2; 9 bases line up with TRBD1. The germline V gene has CDR1 SGHRS and CDR2 YFSETQ. There are 13 residues in the CDR3. The trim removed 4 bases at V and 6 bases at J, leaving 4 bases unmatched. The CDR3 sequence: CASSPGQGNGYTF. The CDR3 DNA follows: TGCGCCAGCAGCCCGGGACAGGGTAATGGCTACACCTTC.

This sequence joins TRBV4-2 and TRBJ1-5, with TRBD1 as a possible D gene (6 bases). Looked up from germline, CDR1 is LGHNA and CDR2 is YNFKEQ. This CDR3 is 16 amino acids long. Trimming pared 4 bases from V and 1 base from J, leaving 14 bases between. CDR3: CASSPTGFSSNQPQHF. For the CDR3, the DNA is TGTGCCAGCAGCCCCACAGGGTTCTCGAGCAATCAGCCCCAGCATTTT.

The V call is TRBV5-6, the J call TRBJ2-7; D may be TRBD2 (7 bases). The germline V gene has CDR1 SGHDT and CDR2 YYEEEE. The CDR3 consists of 14 residues. Trimming pared 6 bases from V and 3 bases from J, leaving 16 bases between. The CDR3 reads CASTPGGQYYEQYF. CDR3 nucleotides: TGTGCCAGCACCCCCGGGGGGCAGTACTACGAGCAGTACTTC.

The V and J genes are TRBV14 and TRBJ2-6; the D is unclear. V was trimmed by 4 bases and J by 1 base, leaving 17 bases between them. Germline assignment: CDR1 SGHDN and CDR2 FVKESK. The CDR3 spans 18 residues. For the CDR3, the DNA is TGTGCCAGCAGCCTTCCGCGCCGAGTTTTATCTGGGGCCAACGTCCTGACTTTC. It is translated as CASSLPRRVLSGANVLTF.

The genes are TRBV28 and TRBJ1-5, with TRBD1 matching over 7 bases. The CDR3 has 14 amino acids. Losses at the gene ends were 5 bases for V and 7 bases for J; bases not matched to a gene: 8. Germline V gene sequence: CDR1 MDHEN, CDR2 SYDVKM. CDR3 in DNA: TGTGCCAGCAGTCACGGACAGGTGCTACAGCCCCAGCATTTT. This translates into CASSHGQVLQPQHF.

This clone was seen only once. The chain is built from TRBV5-1 and TRBJ1-6, with 8 bases identical to TRBD1. The germline gives CDR1 SGHRS, CDR2 YFSETQ. V lost 5 bases and J lost 8; bases outside the gene matches: 12. This CDR3 has 16 residues. The CDR3 is CASRKGQAEVHSPLHF. CDR3 DNA sequence: TGCGCCAGCAGAAAGGGACAGGCTGAGGTGCATTCACCCCTCCACTTT. The full variable domain, completed using reference TRBV5-1 and TRBJ1-6, is KAGVTQTPRYLIKTRGQQVTLSCSPISGHRSVSWYQQTPGQGLQFLFEYFSETQRNKGNFPGRFSGRQFSNSRSEMNVSTLELGDSALYLCASRKGQAEVHSPLHFGNGTRLTVT.

The chain has TRBV29-1 and TRBJ2-3, with D perhaps TRBD2 (6 bases). The CDR3 is 13 residues long. V was cut by 6 bases and J by 6 bases, with 16 bases left in between. CDR1 is SQVTM, CDR2 ANQGSEA, per germline. The CDR3 region has the DNA TGCAGCGTGAGGGTTGGGGGGTCTGATACGCAGTATTTT. This gives the protein CSVRVGGSDTQYF.

The V call is TRBV2, the J call TRBJ2-2; a weak D match, TRBD2 (7 bases). The germline CDR1 and CDR2 sequences are SNHLY and FYNNEI. V shed 0 bases and J shed 4 bases, with 15 bases lying between them. The CDR3 has 17 residues. CDR3 coding DNA: TGTGCCAGCAGTGAAGCGTTTTGGGGGGGGCTCACCGGGGAGCTGTTTTTT. Amino acids: CASSEAFWGGLTGELFF. Together with reference TRBV2 and TRBJ2-2, the CDR3 gives the full variable domain: EPEVTQTPSHQVTQMGQEVILRCVPISNHLYFYWYRQILGQKVEFLVSFYNNEISEKSEIFDDQFSVERPDGSNFTLKIRSTKLEDSAMYFCASSEAFWGGLTGELFFGEGSRLTVL.

The chain recombines TRBV25-1 with TRBJ1-2; 9 bases match TRBD1. V lost 6 bases, J lost 6 bases, and 8 bases stayed unmatched. This CDR3 is built from 14 residues. Germline CDR1 reads MGHDK; CDR2 reads SYGVNS. Here the CDR3 reads CASSPTGTGNGYTF. CDR3 nucleotide sequence: TGTGCCAGCAGCCCTACCGGGACAGGGAATGGCTACACCTTC.

This clone was recorded once. The gene calls are TRBV28 and TRBJ1-5, with a tentative D call TRBD1 (6 bases). Trimming took off 8 bases at V and 6 bases at J, with 20 bases between the two ends. Germline-derived CDR1 and CDR2 are MDHEN and SYDVKM. CDR3 size: 15 residues. The CDR3 coding sequence is TGTGCCAGCGGACAGACAGAAGTAAGAGGTCAGCCCCAGCATTTT. Amino acids: CASGQTEVRGQPQHF.

CDR3 in DNA: TGTGCCAGCAATGGACAGGGTAGCCTCTATGGCTACACCTTC. Its protein product is CASNGQGSLYGYTF. The chain is built from TRBV2 and TRBJ1-2, with 8 bases matching TRBD1. CDR1 is SNHLY, CDR2 FYNNEI, per germline. CDR3 length: 14 residues. The V segment lost 7 bases and the J segment 4 bases; nucleotides outside the gene matches: 8.

The V gene is TRBV7-4, the J gene TRBJ1-3, with unresolved D. Trimming shortened V by 1 base and J by 3 bases, and 7 bases separated the two germline ends. CDR3 size: 14 residues. Germline assignment: CDR1 SGHVT and CDR2 SQSDAQ. CDR3 loop: CASSLGTVGNTIYF. Here the CDR3 DNA reads TGTGCCAGCAGCTTAGGGACTGTTGGAAACACCATATATTTT.

The chain couples TRBV11-2 to TRBJ1-2; D unresolved. This CDR3 region has 14 residues. V was cut by 0 bases and J by 4 bases, with 9 bases left in between. Germline values: CDR1 SGHAT, CDR2 FQNNGV. DNA of the CDR3: TGTGCCAGCAGCTTAGATGGGTCTAGCTATGGCTACACCTTC. It encodes CASSLDGSSYGYTF. The variable domain in full, with the rest retrieved from reference TRBV11-2 and TRBJ1-2, is EAGVAQSPRYKIIEKRQSVAFWCNPISGHATLYWYQQILGQGPKLLIQFQNNGVVDDSQLPKDRFSAERLKGVDSTLKIQPAKLEDSAVYLCASSLDGSSYGYTFGSGTRLTVV.

The rearrangement links TRBV5-1 to TRBJ2-2; 7 nucleotides match TRBD2. Per the germline V gene, CDR1 is SGHRS and CDR2 is YFSETQ. The CDR3 length is 12 residues. V dropped 2 bases and J dropped 8; count of bases not matched to a gene: 0. As DNA, the CDR3 is TGCGCCAGCAGCTTTAGCGGGGGGGAGCTGTTTTTT. This gives the protein CASSFSGGELFF.

The rearrangement uses TRBV5-1 and TRBJ1-4, with D uncertain. The CDR3 contains 15 residues. Trimming shortened V by 0 bases and J by 0 bases, and 6 bases separated the two germline ends. CDR1 and CDR2 from the germline V gene are SGHRS and YFSETQ. As DNA, the CDR3 is TGCGCCAGCAGCTTGGCCGGGGCAACTAATGAAAAACTGTTTTTT. Encoded protein: CASSLAGATNEKLFF.

The V call is TRBV25-1, the J call TRBJ2-5; TRBD2 might be the D (6 bases). Germline V gene lookup returns CDR1 MGHDK and CDR2 SYGVNS. The V and J ends lost 1 base and 3 bases respectively, with 9 bases between them. The CDR3 length is 14 residues. CDR3 coding DNA: TGTGCCAGCAGTGAATCCGGGGGAAAAGAGACCCAGTACTTC. Amino acids: CASSESGGKETQYF.

This clone was seen more than once but under ten times. The V gene is TRBV3-1 (or the pseudogene TRBV3-2), the J gene TRBJ1-3; D is undetermined. This CDR3 is 16 amino acids long. Germline values: CDR1 LGHDT, CDR2 YNNKEL (reference sequence). Trimming left V 0 bases short and J 0 bases short, with 9 bases between. The CDR3 protein is CASSQDTSSSGNTIYF. Here the CDR3 DNA reads TGTGCCAGCAGCCAAGATACATCTTCCTCTGGAAACACCATATATTTT.

The chain combines TRBV28 with TRBJ2-1; 9 nucleotides line up with TRBD1. Germline values: CDR1 MDHEN, CDR2 SYDVKM. The CDR3 is 15 amino acids. Trimming took 5 bases from V and 1 from J; bases not matched to a gene: 3. In DNA form, the CDR3 reads TGTGCCAGCAGTCCCGGGACAGGGTCCTACAATGAGCAGTTCTTC. The encoded protein is CASSPGTGSYNEQFF.

This clone has just a few counts. V is TRBV5-1 and J is TRBJ2-5; D is possibly TRBD2 (5 bases). CDR3 length: 14 residues. From germline, CDR1 is SGHRS and CDR2 YFSETQ. Trimming shortened V by 2 bases and J by 1 base, and 9 bases separated the two germline ends. This chain's CDR3 is CASSFGSAQETQYF. The CDR3 DNA reads TGCGCCAGCAGCTTCGGTAGCGCCCAAGAGACCCAGTACTTC. The full variable domain, completed using reference TRBV5-1 and TRBJ2-5, is KAGVTQTPRYLIKTRGQQVTLSCSPISGHRSVSWYQQTPGQGLQFLFEYFSETQRNKGNFPGRFSGRQFSNSRSEMNVSTLELGDSALYLCASSFGSAQETQYFGPGTRLLVL.

This chain uses TRBV21-1 with TRBJ2-3; no DNA check was done on the table's D call, TRBD2. TRBV21-1 has pseudogene status. The CDR3 loop spans 17 amino acids. For the CDR3, the DNA is TGTGCCAGCAGCAAAGCGCGTGACTCCCTTCAAAGTTCAGCGCAGTATTTT. Protein sequence: CASSKARDSLQSSAQYF.

The chain uses TRBV3-1 (or the pseudogene TRBV3-2) and TRBJ1-4, with D unclear. Trimming removed 4 bases at V and 0 bases at J, with 6 bases between. The CDR3 length is 14 residues. Germline V gene sequence: CDR1 LGHDT, CDR2 YNNKEL (reference sequence). The CDR3 coding sequence is TGTGCCAGCAGCCGACAATCAACTAATGAAAAACTGTTTTTT. Its protein is CASSRQSTNEKLFF.

This chain joins TRBV11-2 and TRBJ1-6, with 7 bases fitting TRBD1. Germline V CDR1 and CDR2: SGHAT, FQNNGV. The CDR3 length is 16 residues. The V segment lost 1 base and the J segment 4 bases; nucleotides outside the gene matches: 4. The CDR3 DNA reads as TGTGCCAGCAGCTTAGTCCGACAGGGATATAATTCACCCCTCCACTTT. Protein product: CASSLVRQGYNSPLHF.

This chain links TRBV11-3 with TRBJ2-5; the D is unclear. V was cut by 0 bases and J by 7 bases, with 15 bases left in between. The CDR3 has 15 residues. Germline V gene sequence: CDR1 SGHNT, CDR2 YENEEA. As DNA, the CDR3 is TGTGCCAGCAGCTTAGAGTTTTCCGCGGTCGCGACCCAGTACTTC. It encodes CASSLEFSAVATQYF.

This chain connects TRBV3-1 (or the pseudogene TRBV3-2) to TRBJ2-3; TRBD1 matches 7 bases. V lost 4 bases and J lost 5; bases outside the gene matches: 6. The CDR3 totals 14 residues. Germline loops: CDR1 LGHDT, CDR2 YNNKEL (reference sequence). The CDR3 spells CASSPGQAGDTQYF. The CDR3, as DNA: TGTGCCAGCAGCCCCGGACAGGCAGGAGATACGCAGTATTTT.

The chain has TRBV19 and TRBJ1-5, with 8 bases fitting TRBD1. J was trimmed by 3 bases and V by 4 bases; bases with no gene match: 2. The CDR3 loop spans 14 amino acids. In germline, CDR1 is LNHDA, CDR2 SQIVND (reference sequence). CDR3 in amino acids: CASSRDRNNQPQHF. The CDR3 coding sequence is TGTGCCAGTAGTAGGGACAGGAACAATCAGCCCCAGCATTTT.

The V and J genes are TRBV3-1 (or the pseudogene TRBV3-2) and TRBJ2-7; 7 bases are a match to TRBD1. In germline, CDR1 is LGHDT, CDR2 YNNKEL (reference sequence). The CDR3 totals 15 residues. V shed 4 bases and J 0 bases; nucleotides not matched to a gene: 6. The CDR3 DNA sequence: TGTGCCAGCAGCCTAGCGACAGGGTACTCCTACGAGCAGTACTTC. It translates to CASSLATGYSYEQYF.

The rearrangement links TRBV9 to TRBJ2-5; TRBD2 aligns across 9 bases. This CDR3 comprises 15 residues. The V gene's germline CDR1 is SGDLS and CDR2 YYNGEE. Trimming removed 2 bases from V and 4 bases from J; junction bases left unmatched: 6. The CDR3 loop reads CASSVAGGLSETQYF. CDR3 DNA sequence: TGTGCCAGCAGCGTTGCGGGGGGGCTTTCAGAGACCCAGTACTTC. The full variable domain, in which reference TRBV9 and TRBJ2-5 provide the parts outside the CDR3, is DSGVTQTPKHLITATGQRVTLRCSPRSGDLSVYWYQQSLDQGLQFLIQYYNGEERAKGNILERFSAQQFPDLHSELNLSSLELGDSALYFCASSVAGGLSETQYFGPGTRLLVL.

The J gene is TRBJ1-4, the V gene TRBV5-1; TRBD1 is a possible D gene (6 bases). CDR1 SGHRS and CDR2 YFSETQ come from the germline V gene. V was trimmed by 4 bases and J by 4 bases, leaving 8 bases between them. This CDR3 contains 13 residues. CDR3 DNA: TGCGCCAGCAGCCCGGACAGTAATGAAAAACTGTTTTTT. Protein product: CASSPDSNEKLFF.